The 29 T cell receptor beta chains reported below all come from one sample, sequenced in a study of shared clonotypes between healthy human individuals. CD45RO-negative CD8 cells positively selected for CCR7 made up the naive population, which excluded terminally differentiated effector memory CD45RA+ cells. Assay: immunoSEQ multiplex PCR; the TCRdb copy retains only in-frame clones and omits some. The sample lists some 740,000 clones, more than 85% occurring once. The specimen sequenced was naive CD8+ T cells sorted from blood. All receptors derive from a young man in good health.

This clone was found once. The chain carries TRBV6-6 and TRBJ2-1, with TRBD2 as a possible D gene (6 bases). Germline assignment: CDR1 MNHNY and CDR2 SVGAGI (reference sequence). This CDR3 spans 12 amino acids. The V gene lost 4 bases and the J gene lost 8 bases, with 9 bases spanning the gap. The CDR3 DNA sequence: TGTGCCAGCAGTTTAGCGGAGGATGAGCAGTTCTTC. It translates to CASSLAEDEQFF.

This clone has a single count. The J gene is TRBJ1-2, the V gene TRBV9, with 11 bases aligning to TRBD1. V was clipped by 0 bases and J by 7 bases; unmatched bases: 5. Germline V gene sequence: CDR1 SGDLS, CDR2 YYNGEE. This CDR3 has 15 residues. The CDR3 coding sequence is TGTGCCAGCAGCGTAGGCGGACAGGGGGCACGTGGCTACACCTTC. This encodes CASSVGGQGARGYTF.

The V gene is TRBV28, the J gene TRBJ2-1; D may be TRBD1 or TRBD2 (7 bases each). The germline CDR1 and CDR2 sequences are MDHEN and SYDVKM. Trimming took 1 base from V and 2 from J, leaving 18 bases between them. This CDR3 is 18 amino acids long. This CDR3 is CASSLFPWGGGTYNEQFF. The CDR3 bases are TGTGCCAGCAGTTTATTCCCCTGGGGAGGGGGCACCTACAATGAGCAGTTCTTC.

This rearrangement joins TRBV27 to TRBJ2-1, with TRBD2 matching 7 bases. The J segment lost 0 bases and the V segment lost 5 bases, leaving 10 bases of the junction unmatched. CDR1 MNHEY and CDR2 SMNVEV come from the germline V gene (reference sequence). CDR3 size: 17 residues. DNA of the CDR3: TGTGCCAGCAGTGAGCTAGCGGAGGCCCTCTCCTACAATGAGCAGTTCTTC. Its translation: CASSELAEALSYNEQFF.

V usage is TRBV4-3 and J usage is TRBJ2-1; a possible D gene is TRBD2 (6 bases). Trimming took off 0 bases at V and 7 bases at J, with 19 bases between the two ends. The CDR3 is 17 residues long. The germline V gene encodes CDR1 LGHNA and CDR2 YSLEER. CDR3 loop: CASSQEASGLVGNEQFF. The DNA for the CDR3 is TGCGCCAGCAGCCAAGAAGCCTCGGGACTGGTTGGGAATGAGCAGTTCTTC.

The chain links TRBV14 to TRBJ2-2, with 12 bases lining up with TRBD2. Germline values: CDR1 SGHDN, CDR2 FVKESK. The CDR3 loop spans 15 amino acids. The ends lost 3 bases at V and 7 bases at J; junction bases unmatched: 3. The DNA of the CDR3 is TGTGCCAGCAGCCAGGGACTAGCGGGCGTCGGGGAGCTGTTTTTT. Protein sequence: CASSQGLAGVGELFF.

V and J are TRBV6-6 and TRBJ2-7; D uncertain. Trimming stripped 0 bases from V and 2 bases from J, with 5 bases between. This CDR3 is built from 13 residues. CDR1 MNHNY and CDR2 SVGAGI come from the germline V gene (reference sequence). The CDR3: CASSYSDPYEQYF. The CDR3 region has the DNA TGTGCCAGCAGTTACTCGGACCCCTACGAGCAGTACTTC.

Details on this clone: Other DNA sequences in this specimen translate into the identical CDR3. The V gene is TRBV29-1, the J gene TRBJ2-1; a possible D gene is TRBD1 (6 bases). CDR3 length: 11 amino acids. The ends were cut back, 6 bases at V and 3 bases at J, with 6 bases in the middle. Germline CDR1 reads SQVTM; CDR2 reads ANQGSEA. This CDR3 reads CSVDSYNEQFF. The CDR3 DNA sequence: TGCAGCGTGGACAGCTACAATGAGCAGTTCTTC.

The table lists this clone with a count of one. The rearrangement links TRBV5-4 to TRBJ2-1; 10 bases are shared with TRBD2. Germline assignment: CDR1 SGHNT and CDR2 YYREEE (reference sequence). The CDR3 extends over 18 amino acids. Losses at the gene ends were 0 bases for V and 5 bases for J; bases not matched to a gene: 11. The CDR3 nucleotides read TGTGCCAGCAGCTTGGCTCTAGCGGGAGACACCAATAACAATGAGCAGTTCTTC. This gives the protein CASSLALAGDTNNNEQFF.

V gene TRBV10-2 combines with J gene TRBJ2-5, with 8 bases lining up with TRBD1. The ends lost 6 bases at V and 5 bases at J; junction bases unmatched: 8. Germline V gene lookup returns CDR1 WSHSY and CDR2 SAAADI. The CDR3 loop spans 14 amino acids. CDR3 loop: CASRDRAAWETQYF. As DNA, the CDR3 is TGCGCCAGCAGGGACAGGGCGGCTTGGGAGACCCAGTACTTC.

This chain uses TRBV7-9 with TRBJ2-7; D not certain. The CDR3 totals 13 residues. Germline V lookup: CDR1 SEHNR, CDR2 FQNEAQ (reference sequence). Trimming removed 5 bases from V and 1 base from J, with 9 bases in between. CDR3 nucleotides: TGTGCCAGCAGCCAGAAGGGATCCTACGAGCAGTACTTC. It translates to CASSQKGSYEQYF. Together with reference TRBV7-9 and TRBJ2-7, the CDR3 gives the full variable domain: DTGVSQNPRHKITKRGQNVTFRCDPISEHNRLYWYRQTLGQGPEFLTYFQNEAQLEKSRLLSDRFSAERPKGSFSTLEIQRTEQGDSAMYLCASSQKGSYEQYFGPGTRLTVT.

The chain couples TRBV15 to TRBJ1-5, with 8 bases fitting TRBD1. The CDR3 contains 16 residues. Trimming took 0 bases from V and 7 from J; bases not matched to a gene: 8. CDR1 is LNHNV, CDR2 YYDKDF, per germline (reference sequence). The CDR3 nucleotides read TGTGCCACCAGCAGAGAAGGACAGGGTCACCTCCAGCCCCAGCATTTT. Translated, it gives CATSREGQGHLQPQHF.

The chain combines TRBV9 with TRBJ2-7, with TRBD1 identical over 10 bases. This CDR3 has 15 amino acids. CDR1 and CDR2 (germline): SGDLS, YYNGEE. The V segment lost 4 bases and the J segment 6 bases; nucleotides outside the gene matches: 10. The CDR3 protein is CASSPSGTGVSEQYF. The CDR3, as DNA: TGTGCCAGCAGCCCGTCCGGGACAGGGGTATCCGAGCAGTACTTC.

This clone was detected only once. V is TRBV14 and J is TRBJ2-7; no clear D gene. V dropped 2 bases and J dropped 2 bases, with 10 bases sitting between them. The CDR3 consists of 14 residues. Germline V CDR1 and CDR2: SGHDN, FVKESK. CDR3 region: CASSQLASAYEQYF. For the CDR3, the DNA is TGTGCCAGCAGCCAATTGGCCTCTGCCTACGAGCAGTACTTC.

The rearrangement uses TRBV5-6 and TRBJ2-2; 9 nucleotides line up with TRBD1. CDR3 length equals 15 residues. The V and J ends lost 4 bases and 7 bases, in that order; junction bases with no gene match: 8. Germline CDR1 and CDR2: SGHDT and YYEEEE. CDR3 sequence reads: CASSPEQGAGGELFF. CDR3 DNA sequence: TGTGCCAGCAGCCCCGAACAGGGGGCTGGCGGGGAGCTGTTTTTT. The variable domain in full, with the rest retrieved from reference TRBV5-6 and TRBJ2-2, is DAGVTQSPTHLIKTRGQQVTLRCSPKSGHDTVSWYQQALGQGPQFIFQYYEEEERQRGNFPDRFSGHQFPNYSSELNVNALLLGDSALYLCASSPEQGAGGELFFGEGSRLTVL.

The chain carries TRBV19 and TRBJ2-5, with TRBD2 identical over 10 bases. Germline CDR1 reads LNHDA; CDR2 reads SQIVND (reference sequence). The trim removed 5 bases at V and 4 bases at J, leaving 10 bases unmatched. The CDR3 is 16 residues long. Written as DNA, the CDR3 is TGTGCCAGTAGTGCCCGGCTAGCGGGAGTCCCAGAGACCCAGTACTTC. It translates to CASSARLAGVPETQYF.

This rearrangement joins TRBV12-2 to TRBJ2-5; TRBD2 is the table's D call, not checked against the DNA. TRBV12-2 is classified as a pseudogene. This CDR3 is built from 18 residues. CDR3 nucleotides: TGTGCAAGTCGCTCCCCCGGGACTAGCGGGAGGGTTGAAGAGACCCAGTACTTC. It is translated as CASRSPGTSGRVEETQYF.

CDR3: CASTPGGRETEQFF. CDR3 nucleotides: TGTGCCAGCACCCCTGGGGGGCGGGAGACTGAGCAGTTCTTC. The chain is built from TRBV9 and TRBJ2-1, with a tentative D call TRBD2 (7 bases). The CDR3 totals 14 residues. CDR1 SGDLS and CDR2 YYNGEE come from the germline V gene. Trimming removed 6 bases from V and 9 bases from J, with 19 bases in between.

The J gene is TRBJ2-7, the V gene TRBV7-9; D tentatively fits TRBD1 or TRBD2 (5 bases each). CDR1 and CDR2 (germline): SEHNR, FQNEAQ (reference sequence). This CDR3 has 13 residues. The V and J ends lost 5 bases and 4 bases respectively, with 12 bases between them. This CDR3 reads CASSVDKRYEQYF. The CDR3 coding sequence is TGTGCCAGCAGCGTGGACAAGCGGTACGAGCAGTACTTC.

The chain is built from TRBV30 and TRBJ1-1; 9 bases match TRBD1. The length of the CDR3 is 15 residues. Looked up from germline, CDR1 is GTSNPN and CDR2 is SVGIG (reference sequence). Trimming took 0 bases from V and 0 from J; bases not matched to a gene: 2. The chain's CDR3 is CAWSVQGAMNTEAFF. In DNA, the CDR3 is TGTGCCTGGAGTGTACAGGGGGCGATGAACACTGAAGCTTTCTTT.

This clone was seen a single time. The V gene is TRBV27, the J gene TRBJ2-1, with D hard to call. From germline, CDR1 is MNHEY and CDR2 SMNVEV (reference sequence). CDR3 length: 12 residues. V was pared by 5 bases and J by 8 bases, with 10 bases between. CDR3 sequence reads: CASSPGWDEQFF. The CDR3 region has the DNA TGTGCCAGCAGTCCCGGGTGGGATGAGCAGTTCTTC.

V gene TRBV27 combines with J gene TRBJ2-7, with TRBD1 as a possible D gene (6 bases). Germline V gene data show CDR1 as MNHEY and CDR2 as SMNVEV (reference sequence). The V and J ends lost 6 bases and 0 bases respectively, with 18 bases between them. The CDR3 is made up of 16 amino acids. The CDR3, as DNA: TGTGCCAGCAGCTTAGGGGCAGGGGATCACTCCTACGAGCAGTACTTC. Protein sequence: CASSLGAGDHSYEQYF.

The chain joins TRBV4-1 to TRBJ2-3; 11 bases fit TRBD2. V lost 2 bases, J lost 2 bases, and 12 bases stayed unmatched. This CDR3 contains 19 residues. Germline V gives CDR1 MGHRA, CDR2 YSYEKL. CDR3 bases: TGCGCCAGCAGCCAACTTGGCCTAGCGGGAGGCCCGACCACAGATACGCAGTATTTT. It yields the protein CASSQLGLAGGPTTDTQYF.

In DNA form, the CDR3 reads TGTGCCAGCAGACTCGGACTAGCGGGACCGGATACGCAGTATTTT. This sequence encodes CASRLGLAGPDTQYF. The chain is built from TRBV27 and TRBJ2-3, with 12 bases lining up with TRBD2. The CDR3 has 15 residues. Trimming took 6 bases from V and 6 from J; bases not matched to a gene: 7. Germline assignment: CDR1 MNHEY and CDR2 SMNVEV (reference sequence).

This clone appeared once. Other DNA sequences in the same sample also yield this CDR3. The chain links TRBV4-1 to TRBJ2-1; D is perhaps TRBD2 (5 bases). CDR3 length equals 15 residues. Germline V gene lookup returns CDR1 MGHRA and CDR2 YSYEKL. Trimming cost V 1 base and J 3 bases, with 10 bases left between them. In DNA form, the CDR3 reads TGCGCCAGCAGCCAAGCAGGAGGTGACTACAATGAGCAGTTCTTC. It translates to CASSQAGGDYNEQFF.

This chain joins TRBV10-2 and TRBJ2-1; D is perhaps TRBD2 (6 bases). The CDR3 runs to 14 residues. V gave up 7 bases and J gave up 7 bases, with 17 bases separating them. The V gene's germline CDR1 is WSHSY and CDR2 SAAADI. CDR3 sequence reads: CASTEAGSGNEQFF. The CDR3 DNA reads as TGCGCCAGCACCGAGGCGGGATCGGGGAATGAGCAGTTCTTC.

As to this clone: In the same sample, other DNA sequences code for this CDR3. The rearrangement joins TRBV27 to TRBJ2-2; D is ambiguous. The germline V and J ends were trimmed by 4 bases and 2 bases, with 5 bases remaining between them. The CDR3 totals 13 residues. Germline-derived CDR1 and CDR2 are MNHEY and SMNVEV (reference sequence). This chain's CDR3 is CASSYLNTGELFF. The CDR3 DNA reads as TGTGCCAGCAGTTATCTAAACACCGGGGAGCTGTTTTTT.

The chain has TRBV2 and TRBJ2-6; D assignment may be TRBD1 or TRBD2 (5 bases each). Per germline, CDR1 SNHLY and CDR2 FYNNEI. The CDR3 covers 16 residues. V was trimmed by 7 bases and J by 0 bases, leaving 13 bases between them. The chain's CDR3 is CASMTGRGSGANVLTF. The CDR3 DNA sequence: TGTGCCAGCATGACGGGACGGGGCTCTGGGGCCAACGTCCTGACTTTC.

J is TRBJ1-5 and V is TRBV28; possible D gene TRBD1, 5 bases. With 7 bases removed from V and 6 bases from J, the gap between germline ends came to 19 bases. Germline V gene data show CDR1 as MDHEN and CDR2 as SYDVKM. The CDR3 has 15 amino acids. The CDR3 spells CASIRGLGEGQPQHF. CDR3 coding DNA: TGTGCCAGCATTCGGGGGTTGGGGGAGGGTCAGCCCCAGCATTTT.